The 20 T cell receptor beta chains given below trace back to one sample, sequenced in a study of T cell responses to AZD1222 COVID-19 vaccine (dated by TCRdb to 2020 to 2022). The time point label corresponds to: baseline before first vaccination. Libraries were prepared through the immunoSEQ multiplex PCR assay. Imported from immuneACCESS, the table was reduced by TCRdb to in-frame sequences with V and J called. These copies leave out some clones; in studies compared against another copy, an unresolved V gene accounts for under half, and the cause of the remainder is not known. For this sample the table gives approximately 160,000 clones, of which under 95% were detected only once. Jointly, the top ten make up about 4.6% of the sample. This specimen consisted of peripheral blood, obtained on day 0 of AZD1222 vaccination. These TCRs come from an adult in good health.

The V gene is TRBV6-1, the J gene TRBJ2-4; D possibly corresponds to TRBD2 (5 bases). The V and J ends lost 1 base and 1 base respectively, with 11 bases between them. Germline CDR1 is MNHNS and CDR2 is SASEGT. The CDR3 runs 16 residues. The CDR3 bases are TGTGCCAGCAGTGAAGGGTACGGGGATGCCAAAAACATTCAGTACTTC. Translated: CASSEGYGDAKNIQYF.

This clone came up once. This chain uses TRBV5-6 with TRBJ2-7, with no clear D. The CDR3 is 12 amino acids. Per germline, CDR1 SGHDT and CDR2 YYEEEE. Trimming stripped 2 bases from V and 5 bases from J, with 8 bases between. The CDR3 spells CASSFSGNEQYF. The CDR3 bases are TGTGCCAGCAGCTTTTCGGGCAACGAGCAGTACTTC.

The chain employs TRBV14 and TRBJ1-4; unclear D gene. Germline loops: CDR1 SGHDN, CDR2 FVKESK. This CDR3 is built from 13 residues. V was clipped by 8 bases and J by 7 bases, with 14 bases between them. The CDR3 sequence: CASANLGSEKLFF. CDR3 in DNA: TGTGCCAGCGCTAACCTAGGGAGTGAAAAACTGTTTTTT.

The J gene is TRBJ2-6, the V gene TRBV28; D uncertain. In germline, CDR1 is MDHEN, CDR2 SYDVKM. CDR3 length: 13 amino acids. The V gene lost 5 bases and the J gene lost 2 bases, with 4 bases spanning the gap. CDR3 in DNA: TGTGCCAGCAGTCTAGCTGGGGCCAACGTCCTGACTTTC. This gives the protein CASSLAGANVLTF.

This clone was seen only once. The gene calls are TRBV16 and TRBJ2-2, with 10 bases aligning to TRBD2. This CDR3 spans 17 amino acids. Germline-derived CDR1 and CDR2 are KGHSY and FQNENV. V shed 1 base and J 3 bases; nucleotides not matched to a gene: 5. DNA of the CDR3: TGTGCCAGCAGCCAATTGCAACTAGCGGGGCACACCGGGGAGCTGTTTTTT. Protein product: CASSQLQLAGHTGELFF.

The chain joins TRBV7-3 to TRBJ2-5; D gene uncertain. CDR1 is SGHTA, CDR2 FQGTGA, per germline. The ends were cut back, 5 bases at V and 7 bases at J, with 11 bases in the middle. The CDR3 loop spans 12 amino acids. CDR3 DNA: TGTGCCAGCAGCCCCCCTTCTGGGACCCAGTACTTC. Translating it yields CASSPPSGTQYF.

This clone is a singleton in its sample. This chain uses TRBV13 with TRBJ2-1; D unresolved. The CDR3 sequence is 11 residues long. The V and J ends lost 5 bases and 9 bases respectively, with 8 bases between them. Germline V gene sequence: CDR1 PRHDT, CDR2 FYEKMQ (reference sequence). The CDR3 sequence is CASSHGSEQFF. CDR3 in DNA: TGTGCCAGCAGCCACGGTAGTGAGCAGTTCTTC.

This sequence joins TRBV6-5 and TRBJ1-5, with D unresolved. The germline V and J ends were trimmed by 7 bases and 4 bases, with 11 bases remaining between them. Germline V lookup: CDR1 MNHEY, CDR2 SVGAGI. The CDR3 consists of 13 residues. CDR3 bases: TGTGCCAGCACTATAGGGCGTAATCAGCCCCAGCATTTT. Protein: CASTIGRNQPQHF.

The chain uses TRBV25-1 and TRBJ1-6; D is uncertain. V was pared by 3 bases and J by 0 bases, with 3 bases between. The V gene's germline CDR1 is MGHDK and CDR2 SYGVNS. The CDR3 covers 14 residues. The CDR3: CASSESSYNSPLHF. The CDR3 DNA reads as TGTGCCAGCAGTGAGAGCTCCTATAATTCACCCCTCCACTTT.

This chain joins TRBV7-2 and TRBJ1-2; no clear D gene. Germline V gene data show CDR1 as SGHTA and CDR2 as FQGNSA. With 5 bases removed from V and 2 bases from J, the gap between germline ends came to 12 bases. The CDR3 is 14 amino acids. DNA of the CDR3: TGTGCCAGCAGCCATCTAGTTAGAAACTATGGCTACACCTTC. Translated, it gives CASSHLVRNYGYTF.

In its sample, this clone was seen once. The J gene is TRBJ1-4, the V gene TRBV9, with D uncertain. The CDR3 is 12 amino acids. V was clipped by 4 bases and J by 8 bases, with 9 bases between them. The germline CDR1 and CDR2 sequences are SGDLS and YYNGEE. The CDR3 sequence: CASSPGGEKLFF. CDR3 DNA: TGTGCCAGCAGCCCGGGTGGAGAAAAACTGTTTTTT.

This chain links TRBV10-3 with TRBJ2-7, with D uncertain. Germline CDR1 reads ENHRY; CDR2 reads SYGVKD. The V end was cut by 2 bases, the J end by 3 bases, with 11 bases between. The CDR3 loop spans 14 amino acids. CDR3 loop: CAISEGGSVYEQYF. The CDR3 nucleotides read TGTGCCATCAGTGAGGGCGGTTCTGTCTACGAGCAGTACTTC.

The chain recombines TRBV7-3 with TRBJ2-1, with 11 bases lining up with TRBD2. V gave up 5 bases and J gave up 5 bases; unmatched junction bases: 8. CDR3 length equals 16 residues. From germline, CDR1 is SGHTA and CDR2 FQGTGA. CDR3 protein: CASSPQGTSGNNEQFF. The CDR3, as DNA: TGTGCCAGCAGCCCCCAAGGGACTAGCGGAAACAATGAGCAGTTCTTC.

The genes are TRBV4-2 and TRBJ2-5; 14 nucleotides align to TRBD2. The germline V gene has CDR1 LGHNA and CDR2 YNFKEQ. J was trimmed by 5 bases and V by 4 bases; bases with no gene match: 9. The CDR3 spans 17 residues. The CDR3 coding sequence is TGTGCCAGCAGCCGACTAGCGGGAGGGCCGGCGCAGGAGACCCAGTACTTC. It translates to CASSRLAGGPAQETQYF.

The chain links TRBV6-5 to TRBJ1-5; 9 bases fit TRBD1. The J segment lost 4 bases and the V segment lost 6 bases, leaving 4 bases of the junction unmatched. This CDR3 comprises 14 residues. Germline V CDR1 and CDR2: MNHEY, SVGAGI. CDR3 amino acids: CASRNGQGNQPQHF. The CDR3 region has the DNA TGTGCCAGCAGGAACGGACAGGGGAATCAGCCCCAGCATTTT.

V gene TRBV9 combines with J gene TRBJ2-7; 8 nucleotides align to TRBD1. The CDR3 is made up of 16 amino acids. Germline V gene lookup returns CDR1 SGDLS and CDR2 YYNGEE. Trimming at V came to 0 bases and at J to 2 bases, leaving 7 bases not matched to a gene. As DNA, the CDR3 is TGTGCCAGCAGCGTAGGAGCCGGGACAGGTCCCTACGAGCAGTACTTC. Translating gives CASSVGAGTGPYEQYF. Full variable domain (missing parts from reference TRBV9 and TRBJ2-7): DSGVTQTPKHLITATGQRVTLRCSPRSGDLSVYWYQQSLDQGLQFLIQYYNGEERAKGNILERFSAQQFPDLHSELNLSSLELGDSALYFCASSVGAGTGPYEQYFGPGTRLTVT.

This rearrangement joins TRBV11-1 to TRBJ2-7, with 7 nucleotides matching TRBD2. V gave up 1 base and J gave up 4 bases; unmatched junction bases: 4. There are 14 residues in the CDR3. Germline CDR1 reads SGHAT; CDR2 reads FQDESV (reference sequence). The CDR3: CASSLGGGSYEQYF. CDR3 bases: TGTGCCAGCAGCTTAGGAGGCGGGAGTTACGAGCAGTACTTC.

The chain links TRBV19 to TRBJ1-1; a weak D match, TRBD1 (5 bases). V was cut by 1 base and J by 1 base, with 13 bases left in between. CDR1 and CDR2 from the germline V gene are LNHDA and SQIVND (reference sequence). This CDR3 spans 16 amino acids. CDR3 region: CASSIGGPWGNTEAFF. CDR3 in DNA: TGTGCCAGTAGTATAGGGGGACCCTGGGGGAACACTGAAGCTTTCTTT.

The J gene is TRBJ1-5, the V gene TRBV5-8; weak D call: TRBD1 (5 bases). V was clipped by 0 bases and J by 3 bases, with 13 bases between them. The CDR3 sequence is 16 residues long. Per the germline V gene, CDR1 is SGHTS and CDR2 is YDEGEE. This chain's CDR3 is CASSLGQQILNQPQHF. CDR3 coding DNA: TGTGCCAGCAGCTTGGGACAGCAAATCCTCAATCAGCCCCAGCATTTT.

This chain joins TRBV23-1 and TRBJ1-1, with TRBD1 identical over 8 bases. TRBV23-1 falls under the ORF class, with uncertain function. The CDR3 contains 17 residues. The ends lost 0 bases at V and 3 bases at J; junction bases unmatched: 9. CDR3 nucleotides: TGCGCCAGCAGTCAATCGTCACAGGGGGTGGAGGACACTGAAGCTTTCTTT. Translating gives CASSQSSQGVEDTEAFF.